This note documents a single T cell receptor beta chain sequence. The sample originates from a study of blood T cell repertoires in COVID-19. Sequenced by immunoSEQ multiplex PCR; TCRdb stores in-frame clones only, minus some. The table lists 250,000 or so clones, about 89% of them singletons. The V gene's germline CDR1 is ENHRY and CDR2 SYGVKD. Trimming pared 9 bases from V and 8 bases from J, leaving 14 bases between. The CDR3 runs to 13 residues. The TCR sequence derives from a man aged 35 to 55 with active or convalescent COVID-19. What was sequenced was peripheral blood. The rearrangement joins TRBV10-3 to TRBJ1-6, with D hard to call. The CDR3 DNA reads TGTGCCATATCCCAGGAGGAGTATTCACCCCTCCACTTT. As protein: CAISQEEYSPLHF.